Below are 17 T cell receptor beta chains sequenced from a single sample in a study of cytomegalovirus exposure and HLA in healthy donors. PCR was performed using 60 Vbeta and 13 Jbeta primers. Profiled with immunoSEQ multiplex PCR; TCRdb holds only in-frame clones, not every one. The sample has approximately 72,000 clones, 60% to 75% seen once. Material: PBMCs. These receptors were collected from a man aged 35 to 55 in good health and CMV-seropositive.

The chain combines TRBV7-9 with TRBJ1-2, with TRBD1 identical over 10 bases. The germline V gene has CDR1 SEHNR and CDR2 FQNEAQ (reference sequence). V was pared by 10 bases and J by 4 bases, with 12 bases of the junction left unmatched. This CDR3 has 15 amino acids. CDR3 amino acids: CATSSGTGDIYGYTF. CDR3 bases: TGTGCCACTTCCTCCGGGACAGGGGATATCTATGGCTACACCTTC.

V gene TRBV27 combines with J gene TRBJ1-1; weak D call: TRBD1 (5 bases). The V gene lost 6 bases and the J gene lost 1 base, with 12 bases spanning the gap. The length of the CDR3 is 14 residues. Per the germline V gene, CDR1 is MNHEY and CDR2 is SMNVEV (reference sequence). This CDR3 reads CASSLAGGNTEAFF. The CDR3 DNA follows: TGTGCCAGCAGCCTAGCGGGGGGGAACACTGAAGCTTTCTTT.

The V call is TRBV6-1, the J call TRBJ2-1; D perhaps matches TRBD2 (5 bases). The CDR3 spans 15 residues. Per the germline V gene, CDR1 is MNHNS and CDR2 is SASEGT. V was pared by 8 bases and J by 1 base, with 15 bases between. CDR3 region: CASPGLYESYNEQFF. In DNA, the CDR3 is TGTGCCAGCCCTGGACTGTACGAATCCTACAATGAGCAGTTCTTC.

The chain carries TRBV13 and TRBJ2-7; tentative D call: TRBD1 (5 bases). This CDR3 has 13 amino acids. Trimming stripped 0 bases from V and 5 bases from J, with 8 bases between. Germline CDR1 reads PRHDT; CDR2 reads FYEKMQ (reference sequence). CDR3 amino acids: CASSLGRVNEQYF. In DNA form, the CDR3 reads TGTGCCAGCAGCTTAGGCAGGGTTAACGAGCAGTACTTC.

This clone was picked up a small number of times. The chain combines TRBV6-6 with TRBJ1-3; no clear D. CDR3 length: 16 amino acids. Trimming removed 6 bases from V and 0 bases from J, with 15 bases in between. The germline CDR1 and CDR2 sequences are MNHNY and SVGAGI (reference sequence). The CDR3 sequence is CASSSPQEDSGNTIYF. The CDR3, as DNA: TGTGCCAGCAGCTCCCCCCAGGAGGACTCTGGAAACACCATATATTTT.

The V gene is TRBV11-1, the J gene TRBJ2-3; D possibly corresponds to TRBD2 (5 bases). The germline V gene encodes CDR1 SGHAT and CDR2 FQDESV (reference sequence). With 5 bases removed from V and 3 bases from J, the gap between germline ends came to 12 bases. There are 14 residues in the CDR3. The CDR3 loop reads CASSPRGWTDTQYF. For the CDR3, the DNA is TGTGCCAGCAGCCCTCGAGGGTGGACAGATACGCAGTATTTT.

In DNA, the CDR3 is TGCAGCGTGGGGGGGGGAGTCGGGGCGGATACGCAGTATTTT. This encodes CSVGGGVGADTQYF. The chain has TRBV29-1 and TRBJ2-3; 7 positions match TRBD2. There are 14 residues in the CDR3. Unmatched junction bases numbered 12, after V lost 6 bases and J lost 6 bases. CDR1 is SQVTM and CDR2 is ANQGSEA in the germline V gene.

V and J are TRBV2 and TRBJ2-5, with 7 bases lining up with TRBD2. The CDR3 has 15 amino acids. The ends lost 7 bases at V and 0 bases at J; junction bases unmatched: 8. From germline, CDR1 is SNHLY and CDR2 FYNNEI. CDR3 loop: CASTGWRGYQETQYF. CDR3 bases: TGTGCCAGCACCGGCTGGCGGGGGTACCAAGAGACCCAGTACTTC.

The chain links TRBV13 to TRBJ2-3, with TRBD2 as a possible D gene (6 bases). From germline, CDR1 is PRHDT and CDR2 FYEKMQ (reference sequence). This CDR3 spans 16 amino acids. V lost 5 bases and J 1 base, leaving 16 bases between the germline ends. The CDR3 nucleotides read TGTGCCAGCAGCCCCAAAAGGGCTAGCGGCACAGATACGCAGTATTTT. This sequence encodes CASSPKRASGTDTQYF.

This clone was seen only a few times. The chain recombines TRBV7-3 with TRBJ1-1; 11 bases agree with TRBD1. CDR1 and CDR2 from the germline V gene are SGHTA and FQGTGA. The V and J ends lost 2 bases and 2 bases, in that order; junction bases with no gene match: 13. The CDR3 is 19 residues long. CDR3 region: CASSLLPSGQGGENTEAFF. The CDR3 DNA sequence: TGTGCCAGCAGCTTACTTCCCTCGGGACAGGGGGGAGAAAACACTGAAGCTTTCTTT.

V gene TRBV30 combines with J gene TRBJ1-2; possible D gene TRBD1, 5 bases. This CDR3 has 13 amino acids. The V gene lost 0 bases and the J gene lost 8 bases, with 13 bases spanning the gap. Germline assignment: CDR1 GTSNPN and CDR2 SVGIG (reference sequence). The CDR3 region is CAWSVGGARGYTF. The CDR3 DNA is TGTGCCTGGAGTGTAGGTGGGGCTCGAGGCTACACCTTC.

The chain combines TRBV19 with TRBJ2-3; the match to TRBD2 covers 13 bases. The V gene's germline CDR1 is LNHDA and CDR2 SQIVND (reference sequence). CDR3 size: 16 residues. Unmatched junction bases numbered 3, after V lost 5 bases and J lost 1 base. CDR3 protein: CASSPGTSGGTDTQYF. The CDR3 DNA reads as TGTGCCAGTAGTCCAGGGACTAGCGGGGGCACAGATACGCAGTATTTT.

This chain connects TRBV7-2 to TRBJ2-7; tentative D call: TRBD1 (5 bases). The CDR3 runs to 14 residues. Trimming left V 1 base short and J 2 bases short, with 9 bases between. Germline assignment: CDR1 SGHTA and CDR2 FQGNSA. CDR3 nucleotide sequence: TGTGCCAGCAGCTTAGGGCCAGGGACCTACGAGCAGTACTTC. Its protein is CASSLGPGTYEQYF. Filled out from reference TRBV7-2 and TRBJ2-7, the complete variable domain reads GAGVSQSPSNKVTEKGKDVELRCDPISGHTALYWYRQSLGQGLEFLIYFQGNSAPDKSGLPSDRFSAERTGGSVSTLTIQRTQQEDSAVYLCASSLGPGTYEQYFGPGTRLTVT.

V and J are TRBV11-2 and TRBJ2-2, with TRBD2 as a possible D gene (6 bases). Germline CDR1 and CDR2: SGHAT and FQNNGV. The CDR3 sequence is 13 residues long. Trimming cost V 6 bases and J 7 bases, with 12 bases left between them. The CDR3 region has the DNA TGTGCCAGCAGGAGAGAGCGGGTCGGGGAGCTGTTTTTT. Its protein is CASRRERVGELFF.

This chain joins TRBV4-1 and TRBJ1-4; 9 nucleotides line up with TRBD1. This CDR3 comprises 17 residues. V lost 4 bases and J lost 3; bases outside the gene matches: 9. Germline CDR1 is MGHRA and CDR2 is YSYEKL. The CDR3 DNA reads TGCGCCAGCAGCCCACAGGGGGCTGGGGGGGCTAATGAAAAACTGTTTTTT. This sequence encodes CASSPQGAGGANEKLFF.

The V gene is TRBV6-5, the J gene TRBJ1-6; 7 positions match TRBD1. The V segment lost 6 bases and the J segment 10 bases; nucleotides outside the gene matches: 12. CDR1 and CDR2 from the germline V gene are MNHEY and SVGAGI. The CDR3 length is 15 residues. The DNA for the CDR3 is TGTGCCAGCAGGGTGACAGGGTCAAGTAGATCACCCCTCCACTTT. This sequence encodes CASRVTGSSRSPLHF.

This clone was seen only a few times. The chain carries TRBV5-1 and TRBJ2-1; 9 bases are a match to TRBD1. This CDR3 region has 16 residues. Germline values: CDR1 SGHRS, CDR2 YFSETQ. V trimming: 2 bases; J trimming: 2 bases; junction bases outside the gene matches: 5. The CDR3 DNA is TGCGCCAGCAGCTTTGGACAGGGGAGGCCCTACAATGAGCAGTTCTTC. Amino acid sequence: CASSFGQGRPYNEQFF.